Following are 11 T cell receptor beta chains from one sample sequenced in a study of cytomegalovirus exposure and HLA in healthy donors. Researchers ran the PCR with 60 Vbeta and 13 Jbeta primers. TCRdb's table, derived via immunoSEQ multiplex PCR, lists solely in-frame clones and lacks some. The table for this sample gives 150,000 or so clones. Material for sequencing was PBMCs. The receptors shown here come from a woman in her forties or fifties in good health and CMV-seronegative.

V usage is TRBV5-1 and J usage is TRBJ1-4, with 8 bases that match TRBD1. This CDR3 spans 15 amino acids. Germline-derived CDR1 and CDR2 are SGHRS and YFSETQ. V dropped 3 bases and J dropped 8; count of bases not matched to a gene: 9. This chain's CDR3 is CASSSRTGLDEKLFF. CDR3 in DNA: TGCGCCAGCAGCTCCCGGACAGGGCTGGACGAAAAACTGTTTTTT.

The CDR3 sequence is CASSDRALSSYEQYF. The CDR3 DNA reads TGTGCCAGCAGTGACAGGGCCTTGAGCTCCTACGAGCAGTACTTC. The chain employs TRBV6-1 and TRBJ2-7, with a possible D match to TRBD1 (5 bases). The V and J ends lost 3 bases and 0 bases respectively, with 12 bases between them. There are 15 residues in the CDR3. Per the germline V gene, CDR1 is MNHNS and CDR2 is SASEGT.

The CDR3 sequence: CASSRGGNYGYTF. The CDR3 DNA reads TGTGCCAGCAGCCGAGGAGGAAACTATGGCTACACCTTC. J is TRBJ1-2 and V is TRBV7-2, with D unresolved. Trimming removed 5 bases at V and 2 bases at J, with 9 bases between. The CDR3 length is 13 residues. The germline gives CDR1 SGHTA, CDR2 FQGNSA.

The chain uses TRBV11-2 and TRBJ1-4; 11 nucleotides align to TRBD1. The J segment lost 8 bases and the V segment lost 6 bases, leaving 8 bases of the junction unmatched. In germline, CDR1 is SGHAT, CDR2 FQNNGV. CDR3 length: 15 residues. The CDR3 DNA reads TGTGCCAGCAGTTGGACAGGGGGCGCGAGGGAAAAACTGTTTTTT. It encodes CASSWTGGAREKLFF.

The chain recombines TRBV9 with TRBJ2-5; 7 bases align to TRBD1. The germline V gene encodes CDR1 SGDLS and CDR2 YYNGEE. The V gene end was trimmed by 2 bases and the J gene end by 0 bases; junction bases not matched to a gene: 4. This CDR3 comprises 15 residues. This CDR3 reads CASSVSGTDQETQYF. The CDR3 bases are TGTGCCAGCAGCGTTTCCGGGACAGACCAAGAGACCCAGTACTTC.

The chain has TRBV19 and TRBJ2-7; 7 bases fit TRBD2. Per the germline V gene, CDR1 is LNHDA and CDR2 is SQIVND (reference sequence). The CDR3 is made up of 15 amino acids. V was clipped by 7 bases and J by 7 bases; unmatched bases: 16. The CDR3 spells CASTRDPGPGREQYF. The CDR3 DNA follows: TGTGCCAGTACCCGGGACCCAGGCCCCGGGAGGGAGCAGTACTTC.

The genes are TRBV27 and TRBJ1-5, with D possibly matching TRBD1 (5 bases). V was pared by 5 bases and J by 4 bases, with 15 bases between. Germline CDR1 is MNHEY and CDR2 is SMNVEV (reference sequence). This CDR3 spans 15 amino acids. The CDR3 protein is CASSKENQGNQPQHF. The CDR3 nucleotides are TGTGCCAGCAGTAAAGAGAATCAGGGTAATCAGCCCCAGCATTTT.

The rearrangement uses TRBV9 and TRBJ2-1; D not certain. In germline, CDR1 is SGDLS, CDR2 YYNGEE. Trimming took off 4 bases at V and 7 bases at J, with 3 bases between the two ends. There are 10 residues in the CDR3. The CDR3 DNA reads TGTGCCAGCAGCCCTAATGAGCAGTTCTTC. This sequence encodes CASSPNEQFF.

The genes are TRBV11-2 and TRBJ2-1; no definite D call. V lost 7 bases, J lost 10 bases, and 23 bases lay in between. CDR3 length: 15 amino acids. In germline, CDR1 is SGHAT, CDR2 FQNNGV. This CDR3 reads CASTTNDFPLGEQFF. The CDR3 region has the DNA TGTGCCAGCACCACCAATGACTTCCCCCTCGGGGAGCAGTTCTTC.

The gene calls are TRBV6-1 and TRBJ2-7; D may be TRBD1 (5 bases). From germline, CDR1 is MNHNS and CDR2 SASEGT. The length of the CDR3 is 13 residues. Trimming removed 4 bases at V and 5 bases at J, with 12 bases between. CDR3 DNA: TGTGCCAGCAGTGGGACAACCGTCAACGAGCAGTACTTC. Amino acid sequence: CASSGTTVNEQYF.

J is TRBJ2-7 and V is TRBV29-1; D gene ambiguous. Germline V CDR1 and CDR2: SQVTM, ANQGSEA. This CDR3 has 14 residues. Trimming cost V 1 base and J 2 bases, with 12 bases left between them. The CDR3 nucleotides read TGCAGCGTTGAAGGCTTGGGCGTGCCCTACGAGCAGTACTTC. Protein: CSVEGLGVPYEQYF.